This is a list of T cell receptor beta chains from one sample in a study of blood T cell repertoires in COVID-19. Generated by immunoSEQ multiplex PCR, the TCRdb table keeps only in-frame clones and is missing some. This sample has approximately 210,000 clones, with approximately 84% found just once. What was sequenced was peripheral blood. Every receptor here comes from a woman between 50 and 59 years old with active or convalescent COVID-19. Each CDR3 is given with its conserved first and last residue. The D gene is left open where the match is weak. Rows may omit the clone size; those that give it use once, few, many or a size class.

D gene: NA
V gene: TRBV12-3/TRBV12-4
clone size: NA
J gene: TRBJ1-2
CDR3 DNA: TGTGCCAGCAGTTTAAGAGGGAGGAATGGCTACACCTTC
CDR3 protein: CASSLRGRNGYTF

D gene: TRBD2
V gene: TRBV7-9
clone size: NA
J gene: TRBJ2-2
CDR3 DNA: TGTGCCAGCAGCTTAGCGGTAGCGGGAGATATACCCGGGGAGCTGTTTTTT
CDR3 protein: CASSLAVAGDIPGELFF

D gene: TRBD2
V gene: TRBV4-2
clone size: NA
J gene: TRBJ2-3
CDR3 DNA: TGTGCCAGCAGCCGTGGGGATAGCGGGAAGGTTACAGATACGCAGTATTTT
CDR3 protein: CASSRGDSGKVTDTQYF

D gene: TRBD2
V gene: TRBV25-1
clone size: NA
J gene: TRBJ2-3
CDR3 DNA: TGTGCCAGCAGTGCCCTAACGGGGGGTCTCACAGATACGCAGTATTTT
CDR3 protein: CASSALTGGLTDTQYF

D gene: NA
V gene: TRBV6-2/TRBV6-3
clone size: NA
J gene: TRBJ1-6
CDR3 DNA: TGTGCCAGCAGTGACTGGAGCTCCTATAATTCACCCCTCCACTTT
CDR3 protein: CASSDWSSYNSPLHF

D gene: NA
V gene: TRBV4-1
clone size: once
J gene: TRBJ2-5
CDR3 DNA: TGCGCCAGCAGCCAAGCCCAGGAAGAGACCCAGTACTTC
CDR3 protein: CASSQAQEETQYF

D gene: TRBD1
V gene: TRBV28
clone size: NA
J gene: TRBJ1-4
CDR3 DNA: TGTGCCAGCCCCGGACAGGGGCAGATACAAGAACCAGCTAATGAAAAACTGTTTTTT
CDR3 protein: CASPGQGQIQEPANEKLFF

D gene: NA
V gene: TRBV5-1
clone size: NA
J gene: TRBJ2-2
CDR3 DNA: TGCGCCAGCAGGCCAGGGCAACTGCTCTTGAACACCGGGGAGCTGTTTTTT
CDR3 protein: CASRPGQLLLNTGELFF

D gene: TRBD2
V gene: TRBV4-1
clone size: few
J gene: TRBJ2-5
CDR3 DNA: TGCGCCAGCAGCCAGGTACTAGCGGAAGAGACCCAGTACTTC
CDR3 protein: CASSQVLAEETQYF

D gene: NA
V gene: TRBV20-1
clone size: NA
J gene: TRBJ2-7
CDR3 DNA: TGCAGTGCAAGGGGGTCCTACGAGCAGTACTTC
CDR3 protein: CSARGSYEQYF

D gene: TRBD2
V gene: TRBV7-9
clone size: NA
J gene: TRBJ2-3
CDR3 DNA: TGTGCCAGCACCTCTGGGAGCGGGGGGAGCACAGATACGCAGTATTTT
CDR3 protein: CASTSGSGGSTDTQYF

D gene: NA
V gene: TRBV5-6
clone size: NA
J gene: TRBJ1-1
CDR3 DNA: TGTGCCAGCAGCTTCACACAGCTGAACACTGAAGCTTTCTTT
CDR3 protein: CASSFTQLNTEAFF

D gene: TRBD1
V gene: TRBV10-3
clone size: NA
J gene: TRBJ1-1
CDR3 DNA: TGTGCCACGGGACAGGGGCGGGGGACTGAAGCTTTCTTT
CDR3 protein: CATGQGRGTEAFF

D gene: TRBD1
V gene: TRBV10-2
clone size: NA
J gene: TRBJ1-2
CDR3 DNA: TGCGCCAGCAGGAAGACAGGGGTTGGCTACACCTTC
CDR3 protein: CASRKTGVGYTF

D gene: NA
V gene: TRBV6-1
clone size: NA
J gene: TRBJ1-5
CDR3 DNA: TGTGCCAGCAGTGAAAACAGGCTTCAGCCCCAGCATTTT
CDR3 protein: CASSENRLQPQHF

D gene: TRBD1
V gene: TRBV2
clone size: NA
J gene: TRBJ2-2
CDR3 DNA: TGTGCCAGCAGTCAACAGGGGACCGGGGAGCTGTTTTTT
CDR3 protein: CASSQQGTGELFF

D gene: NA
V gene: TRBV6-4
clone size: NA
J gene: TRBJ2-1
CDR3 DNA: TGTGCCAGCAGTGAGGGGGAGGAGGCCAATGAGCAGTTCTTC
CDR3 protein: CASSEGEEANEQFF

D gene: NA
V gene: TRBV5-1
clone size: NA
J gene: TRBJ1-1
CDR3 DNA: TGCGCCAGCAGCTTGGCGCAGACGGGGGAAACTGAAGCTTTCTTT
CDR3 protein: CASSLAQTGETEAFF

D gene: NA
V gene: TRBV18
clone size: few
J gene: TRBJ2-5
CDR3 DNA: TGTGCCAGCTCACCACCGGAGGGACGGGCAGAGACCCAGTACTTC
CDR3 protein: CASSPPEGRAETQYF

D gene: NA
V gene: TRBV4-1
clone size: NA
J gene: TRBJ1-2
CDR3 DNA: TGCGCCAGCAGTCAGCCGGGTGGGGGCCCCCTATATGCCGGCTACACCTTC
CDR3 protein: CASSQPGGGPLYAGYTF

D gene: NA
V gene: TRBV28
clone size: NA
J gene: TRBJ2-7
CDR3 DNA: TGTGCCAGCAGTTTATATACGGGAGTTGAGTCCTACGAGCAGTACTTC
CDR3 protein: CASSLYTGVESYEQYF

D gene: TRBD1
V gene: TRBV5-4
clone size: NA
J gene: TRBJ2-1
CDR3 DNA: TGTGCCAGCAGCTCGGGACAGGGAGTGTATCATGAGCAGTTCTTC
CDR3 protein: CASSSGQGVYHEQFF

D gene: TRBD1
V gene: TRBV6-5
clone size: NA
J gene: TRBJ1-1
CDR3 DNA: TGTGCCAGCAGCGACAGGGACAGAAACACTGAAGCTTTCTTT
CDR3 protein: CASSDRDRNTEAFF

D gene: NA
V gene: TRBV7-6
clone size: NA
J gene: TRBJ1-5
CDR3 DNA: TGTGCCAGCAGCCCACAGGGCGGCAATCAGCCCCAGCATTTT
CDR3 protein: CASSPQGGNQPQHF

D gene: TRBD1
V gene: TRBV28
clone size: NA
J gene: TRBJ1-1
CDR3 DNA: TGTGCCAGCAGTTTATGGGGGGACAGGGCCACTGAAGCTTTCTTT
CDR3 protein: CASSLWGDRATEAFF

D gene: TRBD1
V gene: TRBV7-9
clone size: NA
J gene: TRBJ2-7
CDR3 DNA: TGTGCCAGCAGCTTAGGTCAGGGACAGGGTAGAAATTACTACGAGCAGTACTTC
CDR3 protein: CASSLGQGQGRNYYEQYF

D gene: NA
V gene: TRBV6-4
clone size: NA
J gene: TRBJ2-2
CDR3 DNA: TGTGCCAGCAGTCAGACGGGGAGCGGGTCCGGGGAGCTGTTTTTT
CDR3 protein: CASSQTGSGSGELFF

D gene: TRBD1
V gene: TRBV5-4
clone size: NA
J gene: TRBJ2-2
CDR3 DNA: TGTGCCAGCAGCTTGGCTCGGTCACAGGGGGTAGCAACCGGGGAGCTGTTTTTT
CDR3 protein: CASSLARSQGVATGELFF

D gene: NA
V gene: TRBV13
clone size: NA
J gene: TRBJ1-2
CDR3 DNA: TGTGCCAGCAGCTTAGGCGAGTATGGCTACACCTTC
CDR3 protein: CASSLGEYGYTF

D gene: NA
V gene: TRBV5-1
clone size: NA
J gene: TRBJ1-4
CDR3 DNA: TGCGCCAGCAAGGGGGATAATGAAAAACTGTTTTTT
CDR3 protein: CASKGDNEKLFF

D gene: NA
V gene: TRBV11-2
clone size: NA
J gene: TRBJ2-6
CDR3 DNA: TGTGCCAGCAGCTGGGACATTACTGGGGCCAACGTCCTGACTTTC
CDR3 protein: CASSWDITGANVLTF

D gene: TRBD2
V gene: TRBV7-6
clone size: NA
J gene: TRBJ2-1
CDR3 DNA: TGTGCCAGCACCGAGGGCGGGGGGAACGGCAATGAGCAGTTCTTC
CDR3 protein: CASTEGGGNGNEQFF

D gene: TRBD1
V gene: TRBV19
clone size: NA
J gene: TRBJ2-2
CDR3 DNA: TGTGCCAGTAGTATGGGGGACAGGGGTACCGGGGAGCTGTTTTTT
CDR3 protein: CASSMGDRGTGELFF

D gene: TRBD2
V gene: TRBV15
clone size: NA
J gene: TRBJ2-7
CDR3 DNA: TGTGCCACCAGCAGGCTACCTAGCGGGGGGAAATACGAGCAGTACTTC
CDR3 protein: CATSRLPSGGKYEQYF

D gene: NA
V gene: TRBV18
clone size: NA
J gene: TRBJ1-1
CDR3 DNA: TGTGCCAGCTCAACAGAGATGAACACTGAAGCTTTCTTT
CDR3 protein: CASSTEMNTEAFF

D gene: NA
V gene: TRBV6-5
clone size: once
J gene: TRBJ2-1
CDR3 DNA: TGTGCCAGCAGTACCCCTTTGGGTCGGGTACTCTTC
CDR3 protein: CASSTPLGRVLF

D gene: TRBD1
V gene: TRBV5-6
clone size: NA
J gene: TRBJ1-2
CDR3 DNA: TGTGCCAGCAGCTTTGGACAGGGTTCTGGCTACACCTTC
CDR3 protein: CASSFGQGSGYTF

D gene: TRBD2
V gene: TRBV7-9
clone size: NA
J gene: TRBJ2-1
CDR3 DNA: TGTGCCAGCAACCCTGGACTAGCGTGGTCCTACAATGAGCAGTTCTTC
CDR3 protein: CASNPGLAWSYNEQFF

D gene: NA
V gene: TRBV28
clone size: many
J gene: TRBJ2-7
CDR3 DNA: TGTGCCAGCAGTTTAGTAGGGGCCACCTACGAGCAGTACTTC
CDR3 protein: CASSLVGATYEQYF

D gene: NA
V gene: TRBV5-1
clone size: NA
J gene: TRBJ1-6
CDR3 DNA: TGCGCCAGCAGCCCCGGACACATCGATAATTCACCCCTCCACTTT
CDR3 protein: CASSPGHIDNSPLHF

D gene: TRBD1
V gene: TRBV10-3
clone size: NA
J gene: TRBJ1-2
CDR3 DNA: TGTGCCATAATGACAGGGGTAGGCTATGGCTACACCTTC
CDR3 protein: CAIMTGVGYGYTF